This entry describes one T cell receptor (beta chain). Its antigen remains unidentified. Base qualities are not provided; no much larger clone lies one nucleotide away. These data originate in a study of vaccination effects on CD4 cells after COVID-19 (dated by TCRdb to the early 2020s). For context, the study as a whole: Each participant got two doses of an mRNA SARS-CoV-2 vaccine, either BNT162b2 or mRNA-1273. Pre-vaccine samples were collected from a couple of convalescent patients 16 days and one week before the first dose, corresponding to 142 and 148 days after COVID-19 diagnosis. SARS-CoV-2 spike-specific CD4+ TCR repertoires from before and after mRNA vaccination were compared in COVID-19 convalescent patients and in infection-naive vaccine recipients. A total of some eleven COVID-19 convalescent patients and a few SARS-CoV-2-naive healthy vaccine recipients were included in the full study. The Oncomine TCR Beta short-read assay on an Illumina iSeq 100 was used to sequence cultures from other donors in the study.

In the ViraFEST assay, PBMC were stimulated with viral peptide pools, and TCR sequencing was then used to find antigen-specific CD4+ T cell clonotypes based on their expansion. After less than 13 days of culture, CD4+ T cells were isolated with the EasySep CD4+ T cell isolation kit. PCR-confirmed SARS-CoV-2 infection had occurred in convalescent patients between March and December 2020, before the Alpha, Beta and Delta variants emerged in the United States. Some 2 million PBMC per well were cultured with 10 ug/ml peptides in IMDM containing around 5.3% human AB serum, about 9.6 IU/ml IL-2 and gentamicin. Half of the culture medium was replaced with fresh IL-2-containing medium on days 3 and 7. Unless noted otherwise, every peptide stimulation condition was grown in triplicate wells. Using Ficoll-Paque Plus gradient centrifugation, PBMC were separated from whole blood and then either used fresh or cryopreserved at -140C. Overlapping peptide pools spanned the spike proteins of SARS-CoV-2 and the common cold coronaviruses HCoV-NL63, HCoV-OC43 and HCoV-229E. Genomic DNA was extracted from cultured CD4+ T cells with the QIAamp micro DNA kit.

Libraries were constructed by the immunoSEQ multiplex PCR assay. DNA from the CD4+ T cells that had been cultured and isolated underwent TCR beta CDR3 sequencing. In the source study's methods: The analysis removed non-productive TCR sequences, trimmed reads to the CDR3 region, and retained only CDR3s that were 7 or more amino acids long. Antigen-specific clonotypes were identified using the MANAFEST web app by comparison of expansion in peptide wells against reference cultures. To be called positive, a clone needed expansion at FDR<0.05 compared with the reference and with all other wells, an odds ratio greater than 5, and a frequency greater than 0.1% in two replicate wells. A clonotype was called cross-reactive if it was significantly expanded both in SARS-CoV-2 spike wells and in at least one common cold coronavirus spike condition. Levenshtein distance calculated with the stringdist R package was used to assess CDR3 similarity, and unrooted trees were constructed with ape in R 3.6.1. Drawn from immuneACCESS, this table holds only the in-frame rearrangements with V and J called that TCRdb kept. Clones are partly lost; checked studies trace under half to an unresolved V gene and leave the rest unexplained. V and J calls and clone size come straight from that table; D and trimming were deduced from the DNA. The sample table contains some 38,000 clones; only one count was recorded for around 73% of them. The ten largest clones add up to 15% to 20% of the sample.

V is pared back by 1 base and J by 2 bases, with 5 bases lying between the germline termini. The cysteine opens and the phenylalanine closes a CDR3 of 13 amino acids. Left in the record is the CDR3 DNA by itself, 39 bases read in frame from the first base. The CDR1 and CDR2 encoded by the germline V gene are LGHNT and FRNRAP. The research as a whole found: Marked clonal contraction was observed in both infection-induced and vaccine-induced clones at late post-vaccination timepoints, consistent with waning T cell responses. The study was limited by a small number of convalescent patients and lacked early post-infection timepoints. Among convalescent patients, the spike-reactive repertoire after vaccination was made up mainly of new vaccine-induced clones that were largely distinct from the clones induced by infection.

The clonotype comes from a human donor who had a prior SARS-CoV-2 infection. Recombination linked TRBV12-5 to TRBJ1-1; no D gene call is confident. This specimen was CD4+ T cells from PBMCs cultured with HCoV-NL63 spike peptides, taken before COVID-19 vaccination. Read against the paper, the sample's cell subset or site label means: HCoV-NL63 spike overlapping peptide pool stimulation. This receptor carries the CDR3 CASGLEVNTEAFF. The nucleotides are TGTGCTAGTGGTTTGGAGGTTAACACTGAAGCTTTCTTT.